This passage covers 27 T cell receptor beta chains from one sample sequenced in a study of regulatory T cells in long-lasting Graves disease. Time point: newly diagnosed GD, antithyroid drugs for less than 3 months. After RNA was extracted from PBMCs, the TCR library was made from it. Libraries of TCR beta came from iRepertoire HTBI primers plus Arm-PCR of CDR3 regions. TCRdb ran MiXCR on the multiplex PCR reads and lists one entry per CDR3 protein. This sample has more than 300,000 distinct CDR3 sequences, with around 15% found just once. The sample was also reused in another study, on T cells in Graves' hyperthyroidism and ophthalmopathy.

Sequenced material: peripheral blood mononuclear cells (PBMCs), taken at new diagnosis, from a patient treated with antithyroid drugs. The source is a woman in her late teens or twenties with Graves disease.

J is TRBJ2-1 and V is TRBV4-1, with 7 bases fitting TRBD1. This CDR3 comprises 18 residues. V was clipped by 0 bases and J by 7 bases; unmatched bases: 15. Germline-derived CDR1 and CDR2 are MGHRA and YSYEKL. CDR3 residues: CASSQEAAGRGSLNEQFF. CDR3 sequence (DNA): TGCGCCAGCAGCCAAGAAGCCGCGGGCAGGGGGAGCCTAAATGAGCAGTTCTTC.

At least ten counts were recorded for this clonotype. Here the CDR3 DNA reads TGTGCCAGCAGCCAAGGAACTCGAGGTGGGCCCGAGGATACGCAGTATTTT. Translation gives CASSQGTRGGPEDTQYF. The V and J genes are TRBV11-2 and TRBJ2-3; D gene uncertain. CDR3 size: 17 residues. Germline lookup yields CDR1 SGHAT and CDR2 FQNNGV. V lost 5 bases, J lost 6 bases, and 24 bases lay in between. Variable domain in full (rest from reference TRBV11-2 and TRBJ2-3): EAGVAQSPRYKIIEKRQSVAFWCNPISGHATLYWYQQILGQGPKLLIQFQNNGVVDDSQLPKDRFSAERLKGVDSTLKIQPAKLEDSAVYLCASSQGTRGGPEDTQYFGPGTRLTVL.

This clonotype was picked up many times. CDR3 sequence: CASSPRESTYYEQYF. In DNA form, the CDR3 reads TGTGCCAGCTCACCACGCGAATCGACCTACTACGAGCAGTACTTC. V gene TRBV18 combines with J gene TRBJ2-7, with unresolved D. CDR3 size: 15 residues. Germline CDR1 and CDR2: KGHSH and LQKENI. V lost 1 base and J lost 3, with 13 bases in between.

This clonotype was counted ten times or more. The rearrangement joins TRBV27 to TRBJ2-4; D is perhaps TRBD1 (5 bases). The CDR3 covers 16 residues. Trimming removed 1 base from V and 3 bases from J, with 13 bases in between. The germline V gene has CDR1 MNHEY and CDR2 SMNVEV (reference sequence). The CDR3 coding sequence is TGTGCCAGCAGTTTATATGGGGCGCAAGACAAAAACATTCAGTACTTC. It encodes CASSLYGAQDKNIQYF.

On this clonotype: Just one base apart from a much larger clone, this may be a read error. The chain is built from TRBV6-5 and TRBJ1-4; the D is unclear. Germline CDR1 and CDR2: MNHEY and SVGAGI. This CDR3 comprises 18 residues. V was pared by 0 bases and J by 0 bases, with 14 bases between. The CDR3 reads CASSYSISGPATNEKLFF. The CDR3 bases are TGTGCCAGCAGTTACTCGATATCCGGACCTGCAACTAATGAAAAACTGTTTTTT.

The chain has TRBV29-1 and TRBJ2-7; 8 positions match TRBD1. CDR1 and CDR2 (germline): SQVTM, ANQGSEA. With V trimmed by 6 bases and J by 3 bases, 4 bases remained unmatched. The CDR3 loop spans 12 amino acids. CDR3 bases: TGCAGCGTATCGACAGGGGTCTACGAGCAGTACTTC. Its protein product is CSVSTGVYEQYF.

This chain connects TRBV29-1 to TRBJ1-2; possible D gene TRBD1, 6 bases. Germline CDR1 and CDR2: SQVTM and ANQGSEA. This CDR3 comprises 12 residues. The V gene lost 7 bases and the J gene lost 8 bases, with 17 bases spanning the gap. The CDR3 nucleotides read TGCAGCGCCGTATCACAGGGCGCGGGCTACACCTTC. This encodes CSAVSQGAGYTF.

This clonotype was seen at least ten times. The chain carries TRBV7-2 and TRBJ2-7; D may be TRBD2 (6 bases). The V and J ends lost 2 bases and 2 bases respectively, with 16 bases between them. The germline CDR1 and CDR2 sequences are SGHTA and FQGNSA. The CDR3 is made up of 16 amino acids. The CDR3 sequence is CASSLLPQRATYEQYF. Here the CDR3 DNA reads TGTGCCAGCAGCTTATTACCCCAGCGGGCAACCTACGAGCAGTACTTC.

J is TRBJ2-1 and V is TRBV7-2; D is unclear. V lost 4 bases and J 7 bases, leaving 11 bases between the germline ends. Germline CDR1 SGHTA, CDR2 FQGNSA. This CDR3 has 13 amino acids. As DNA, the CDR3 is TGTGCCAGCAGCTGGTCGATGGGGAATGAGCAGTTCTTC. This codes for CASSWSMGNEQFF.

This clonotype was seen many times. The J gene is TRBJ2-5, the V gene TRBV2, with no clear D. V lost 1 base and J 7 bases, leaving 4 bases between the germline ends. CDR1 is SNHLY and CDR2 is FYNNEI in the germline V gene. There are 11 residues in the CDR3. For the CDR3, the DNA is TGTGCCAGCAGTGAAGAGGGGACCCAGTACTTC. Protein product: CASSEEGTQYF.

This clonotype was observed many times. The CDR3 here is CASSLRGSLYEQYF. CDR3 in DNA: TGTGCCAGCAGTTTAAGGGGGTCCCTCTACGAGCAGTACTTC. V and J are TRBV27 and TRBJ2-7; possible D gene TRBD1, 6 bases. The CDR3 is 14 residues long. The V end lost 2 bases, the J end lost 3 bases, and 11 bases lay between the germline ends. Germline CDR1 and CDR2: MNHEY and SMNVEV (reference sequence).

J is TRBJ1-1 and V is TRBV19; D may be TRBD1 (6 bases). Germline-derived CDR1 and CDR2 are LNHDA and SQIVND (reference sequence). Trimming stripped 7 bases from V and 7 bases from J, with 19 bases between. The CDR3 loop spans 14 amino acids. CDR3 loop: CASIRAQGEFEAFF. For the CDR3, the DNA is TGTGCCAGTATAAGGGCACAGGGTGAGTTTGAAGCTTTCTTT.

This clonotype was counted at least ten times. The rearrangement joins TRBV12-3 or TRBV12-4 to TRBJ2-1, with D possibly TRBD2 on 5 matching bases. The CDR3 contains 15 residues. Trimming cost V 5 bases and J 5 bases, with 16 bases left between them. The CDR3 DNA reads as TGTGCCAGCAGTCCTACTAATGCCGGGGACAATGAGCAGTTCTTC. It codes for CASSPTNAGDNEQFF.

This clonotype was counted at least ten times. The CDR3 region has the DNA TGTGCCAGCAGCCCACGGACTAGCGGAACCTACAATGAGCAGTTCTTC. Protein sequence: CASSPRTSGTYNEQFF. The rearrangement uses TRBV3-1 and TRBJ2-1; TRBD2 agrees at 10 bases. The CDR3 extends over 16 amino acids. In germline, CDR1 is LGHDT, CDR2 YNNKEL (reference sequence). With V trimmed by 4 bases and J by 2 bases, 5 bases remained unmatched.

The J gene is TRBJ2-7, the V gene TRBV5-6, with D perhaps TRBD2 (5 bases). Germline CDR1 reads SGHDT; CDR2 reads YYEEEE. The CDR3 runs to 15 residues. V was clipped by 0 bases and J by 2 bases, with 12 bases between them. The CDR3 DNA reads as TGTGCCAGCAGCTTGGCGATCCGGGGAGCCTACGAGCAGTACTTC. Translation gives CASSLAIRGAYEQYF.

This clonotype has a count of ten or more. The chain carries TRBV12-3 or TRBV12-4 and TRBJ2-2; no firm D call. The CDR3 has 14 residues. Trimming cost V 5 bases and J 3 bases, with 10 bases left between them. CDR3 sequence (DNA): TGTGCCAGCAGTCCCGGATCTTACACCGGGGAGCTGTTTTTT. Protein product: CASSPGSYTGELFF.

Of note for this clonotype: With a much larger clone just one base away, this may be a read error. The rearrangement links TRBV20-1 to TRBJ2-3, with D perhaps matching TRBD2 (6 bases). The J call may be faulty, since TRBJ2-5 better matches the DNA end. This CDR3 has 14 amino acids. Germline V CDR1 and CDR2: DFQATT, SNEGSKA (reference sequence). CDR3 nucleotides: TGCAGTGCTAGGGTACTGGGGGGTGTAGCGACCCAGTACTTC. Amino acids: CSARVLGGVATQYF.

This clonotype was counted ten times or more. This sequence joins TRBV20-1 and TRBJ2-5; D perhaps matches TRBD2 (5 bases). The V gene lost 5 bases and the J gene lost 3 bases, with 10 bases spanning the gap. Germline CDR1 is DFQATT and CDR2 is SNEGSKA (reference sequence). The CDR3 is 12 residues long. Here the CDR3 DNA reads TGCAGTGCTTCCCGGGAAAAAGAGACCCAGTACTTC. Residues: CSASREKETQYF.

The chain joins TRBV3-1 to TRBJ2-2, with D possibly TRBD2 on 5 matching bases. V shed 1 base and J shed 1 base, with 13 bases lying between them. The CDR3 has 17 residues. Looked up from germline, CDR1 is LGHDT and CDR2 is YNNKEL (reference sequence). CDR3 nucleotides: TGTGCCAGCAGCCAAGGTCTTTCGGCGGGGAACACCGGGGAGCTGTTTTTT. Translation gives CASSQGLSAGNTGELFF.

This clonotype was observed a handful of times. This may arise from a read error, as a much more abundant clone is one base away. The rearrangement uses TRBV30 and TRBJ1-6; D is perhaps TRBD1 (5 bases). Trimming took off 5 bases at V and 9 bases at J, with 23 bases between the two ends. The CDR3 spans 16 residues. Germline CDR1 reads GTSNPN; CDR2 reads SVGIG (reference sequence). The DNA for the CDR3 is TGTGCCTGGGGGGATGCAGGGACCATCCTCGGTTCACCCCTCCACTTT. Its translation: CAWGDAGTILGSPLHF.

About this clonotype itself: This likely came from a read error, as a far larger clone is one base away. The V and J genes are TRBV13 and TRBJ2-1, with TRBD2 matching over 11 bases. V shed 2 bases, J shed 10 bases, and the junction held 13 bases outside the gene matches. The germline CDR1 and CDR2 sequences are PRHDT and FYEKMQ (reference sequence). The CDR3 sequence is 17 residues long. CDR3 DNA sequence: TGTGCCAGCAGCTTAAGGGCTAGCGGGGGGACCTCCAAGGAGCAGTTCTTC. It translates to CASSLRASGGTSKEQFF.

The sample holds a few counts of this clonotype. A far larger clone differs by one base, so this is likely a read error. V usage is TRBV11-1 and J usage is TRBJ2-1; D may match TRBD1 or TRBD2 (5 bases each). The end of the DNA aligns better with TRBJ2-5, so the J call may be wrong. The CDR3 runs 15 residues. Germline-derived CDR1 and CDR2 are SGHAT and FQDESV (reference sequence). CDR3 protein: CASNLWGNRKETQYF. The CDR3 nucleotides read TGTGCCAGCAACTTATGGGGGAACCGGAAAGAGACCCAGTACTTC.

The V gene is TRBV5-4, the J gene TRBJ2-2, with 7 bases identical to TRBD1. Trimming cost V 4 bases and J 4 bases; bases outside gene matches: 4. Germline V gives CDR1 SGHNT, CDR2 YYREEE (reference sequence). CDR3 length equals 14 residues. The CDR3 nucleotides read TGTGCCAGCAGCGGGACAGCCACCACCGGGGAGCTGTTTTTT. This codes for CASSGTATTGELFF. Full variable domain (rest looked up from reference TRBV5-4 and TRBJ2-2): ETGVTQSPTHLIKTRGQQVTLRCSSQSGHNTVSWYQQALGQGPQFIFQYYREEENGRGNFPPRFSGLQFPNYSSELNVNALELDDSALYLCASSGTATTGELFFGEGSRLTVL.

This clonotype has more than one count but fewer than ten. This chain links TRBV5-1 with TRBJ2-2, with D possibly matching TRBD2 (6 bases). V lost 4 bases and J lost 3, with 16 bases in between. The germline CDR1 and CDR2 sequences are SGHRS and YFSETQ. The CDR3 has 16 residues. This CDR3 is CASSLTGSGHTGELFF. CDR3 nucleotides: TGCGCCAGCAGCCTCACTGGTAGCGGCCACACCGGGGAGCTGTTTTTT.

Notes on this clonotype: A much larger clone differs from this one at a single base, so this may be a read error. The chain employs TRBV20-1 and TRBJ2-1; D might be TRBD1 or TRBD2, each matching 6 bases. This CDR3 spans 13 amino acids. CDR1 DFQATT and CDR2 SNEGSKA come from the germline V gene (reference sequence). CDR3 bases: TGCAGTGCGAGGATGGGGGGCCTCAATGAGCAGCTCTTC. As protein: CSARMGGLNEQLF.

Concerning this clonotype itself: A much larger clone lies one base from this, so it may be a read error. V usage is TRBV28 and J usage is TRBJ2-7, with D possibly TRBD2 on 6 matching bases. This CDR3 is built from 13 residues. Germline CDR1 MDHEN, CDR2 SYDVKM. This chain's CDR3 is CASGWGGGDEKYF. The CDR3 DNA reads as TGTGCCAGCGGCTGGGGAGGCGGCGACGAGAAGTACTTC.

This clonotype came up many times. V usage is TRBV28 and J usage is TRBJ1-1, with no clear D. The germline CDR1 and CDR2 sequences are MDHEN and SYDVKM. Trimming removed 9 bases from V and 6 bases from J, with 20 bases in between. CDR3 length equals 14 residues. The CDR3 DNA reads TGTGCCAGTAGTCCTCACCAACCAGCCTCTGAAGCTTTCTTT. Its translation: CASSPHQPASEAFF.